Listed here is a single TCR beta chain. Clones were sequenced by immunoSEQ multiplex PCR, and TCRdb holds only the in-frame ones, with some missing. Of about 600,000 clones in the sample, 98% are singletons; the top ten hold approximately 0.33%. This sample is drawn from a study of shared clonotypes between healthy human individuals. It was CD45RO-negative cells, positively selected for CCR7, that made up naive CD8 cells, with terminally differentiated effector memory CD45RA+ cells excluded. The source is a man between 25 and 39 years old in good health. The specimen was naive CD8+ T cells sorted from blood.

CDR3 region: CSVNPGQGTDTQYF. The DNA of the CDR3 is TGCAGCGTCAATCCGGGACAGGGAACAGATACGCAGTATTTT. The chain couples TRBV29-1 to TRBJ2-3, with TRBD1 matching 9 bases. The J segment lost 3 bases and the V segment lost 6 bases, leaving 7 bases of the junction unmatched. CDR3 length equals 14 residues. The germline CDR1 and CDR2 sequences are SQVTM and ANQGSEA.